This TCR beta chain was recorded in a study of PD-L1 blockade in urothelial cancer. At the level of the study: Bladder-origin urothelial cancer in males covered twenty-five of 29 patients.

The CDR3 has 19 residues. Some clones are missing from TCRdb's copy, which holds only in-frame ones; the method was immunoSEQ multiplex PCR. Found here are roughly 50,000 clones, roughly 87% of them singletons; the top ten hold about a sixth. The sample's time point: pretreatment peripheral blood. Diagnoses among patients were locally advanced or metastatic urothelial carcinoma. This clone showed up many times. The source is a man between 65 and 85 years old with urothelial cancer. The sequencing used PBMCs, collected around atezolizumab (anti-PD-L1) treatment. The V and J genes are TRBV1 and TRBJ2-7; TRBD2 is the table's D call and was not checked against the DNA. TRBV1 is deemed a pseudogene. The CDR3 protein is CTSSQGRRLAGDPSYEQYF. In nucleotides, the CDR3 is TGCACCAGCAGCCAAGGCCGGCGACTAGCGGGAGACCCCTCCTACGAGCAGTACTTC.